The next 26 T cell receptor beta chains were all read from a single sample in a study of OX40 agonist ivuxolimab in advanced cancers. Clones were read by immunoSEQ multiplex PCR, and TCRdb kept only the in-frame ones, dropping some. The table shows tens of thousands of clones, with 86% occurring only once. Sequenced here: CD4+ or CD8+ T cells sorted from blood, sampled in a trial of the OX40 agonist ivuxolimab. These receptors were obtained from an adult with an advanced solid tumor such as melanoma, head and neck, liver or kidney cancer.

The chain combines TRBV5-8 with TRBJ2-5; 10 bases map to TRBD1. Germline CDR1 SGHTS, CDR2 YDEGEE. CDR3 length: 18 residues. V trimming: 2 bases; J trimming: 2 bases; junction bases outside the gene matches: 12. The CDR3 nucleotides read TGTGCCAGCAGCTTATATCGGACAGGGGGTTATATTCAAGAGACCCAGTACTTC. Amino acid sequence: CASSLYRTGGYIQETQYF.

This rearrangement joins TRBV28 to TRBJ1-3; 8 bases are shared with TRBD1. The CDR3 has 17 residues. V was clipped by 2 bases and J by 0 bases; unmatched bases: 6. CDR1 MDHEN and CDR2 SYDVKM come from the germline V gene. CDR3 loop: CASSLIPGGNSGNTIYF. DNA of the CDR3: TGTGCCAGCAGTTTAATTCCAGGGGGCAACTCTGGAAACACCATATATTTT.

V and J are TRBV27 and TRBJ2-1, with 14 positions matching TRBD2. The V segment lost 8 bases and the J segment 7 bases; nucleotides outside the gene matches: 10. CDR1 is MNHEY and CDR2 is SMNVEV in the germline V gene (reference sequence). The CDR3 spans 16 residues. The CDR3 is CASSKMGLAGANEQFF. DNA of the CDR3: TGTGCCAGCTCAAAGATGGGACTAGCGGGAGCGAATGAGCAGTTCTTC.

The chain joins TRBV19 to TRBJ2-1; 9 bases agree with TRBD1. Germline V gene lookup returns CDR1 LNHDA and CDR2 SQIVND (reference sequence). CDR3 length: 16 residues. The V and J ends lost 5 bases and 4 bases, in that order; junction bases with no gene match: 9. CDR3 bases: TGTGCCAGTAGTTCCCTATCGGGACAGGGTTACAATGAGCAGTTCTTC. Protein: CASSSLSGQGYNEQFF.

This clone was picked up a small number of times. The chain recombines TRBV29-1 with TRBJ2-3; 15 bases fit TRBD2. The length of the CDR3 is 17 residues. The germline V gene encodes CDR1 SQVTM and CDR2 ANQGSEA. The J segment lost 3 bases and the V segment lost 2 bases, leaving 6 bases of the junction unmatched. The CDR3: CSVEYGLAGGRTDTQYF. CDR3 nucleotides: TGCAGCGTTGAATATGGACTAGCGGGAGGGCGAACAGATACGCAGTATTTT.

This clone is a singleton in its sample. The chain couples TRBV6-1 to TRBJ2-3; no definite D call. Trimming pared 4 bases from V and 3 bases from J, leaving 8 bases between. This CDR3 region has 13 residues. Germline V lookup: CDR1 MNHNS, CDR2 SASEGT. CDR3 in DNA: TGTGCCAGCAGTGTAGGTGAGACAGATACGCAGTATTTT. Translating it yields CASSVGETDTQYF.

This sequence joins TRBV28 and TRBJ2-5; D perhaps matches TRBD1 (5 bases). Trimming stripped 4 bases from V and 3 bases from J, with 12 bases between. This CDR3 has 14 amino acids. Germline assignment: CDR1 MDHEN and CDR2 SYDVKM. CDR3 loop: CASSSGHLKETQYF. The DNA of the CDR3 is TGTGCCAGCAGTTCCGGACATTTGAAAGAGACCCAGTACTTC.

This chain joins TRBV13 and TRBJ2-3; D unclear. V was trimmed by 1 base and J by 4 bases, leaving 6 bases between them. CDR1 and CDR2 from the germline V gene are PRHDT and FYEKMQ (reference sequence). This CDR3 spans 13 amino acids. DNA of the CDR3: TGTGCCAGCAGCTTAGTGGCTGCAGATACGCAGTATTTT. Amino acids: CASSLVAADTQYF.

This clone appeared a single time. V usage is TRBV4-1 and J usage is TRBJ2-3, with TRBD2 identical over 14 bases. The V gene's germline CDR1 is MGHRA and CDR2 YSYEKL. V lost 3 bases and J lost 6; bases outside the gene matches: 5. CDR3 size: 16 residues. The CDR3 is CASSQKGLAGEDTQYF. In nucleotides, the CDR3 is TGCGCCAGCAGCCAGAAGGGACTAGCGGGAGAGGATACGCAGTATTTT.

This sequence joins TRBV5-1 and TRBJ2-5, with no clear D. This CDR3 spans 12 amino acids. Trimming took 4 bases from V and 2 from J, leaving 6 bases between them. Per germline, CDR1 SGHRS and CDR2 YFSETQ. The DNA for the CDR3 is TGCGCCAGCAGCGTGCCACAAGAGACCCAGTACTTC. Its protein product is CASSVPQETQYF.

This clone was seen more than once but under ten times. V gene TRBV28 combines with J gene TRBJ1-1, with D unresolved. CDR1 is MDHEN, CDR2 SYDVKM, per germline. There are 13 residues in the CDR3. The V and J ends lost 3 bases and 0 bases respectively, with 5 bases between them. The CDR3 spells CASSFKMNTEAFF. For the CDR3, the DNA is TGTGCCAGCAGTTTTAAGATGAACACTGAAGCTTTCTTT.

DNA for the CDR3: TGCGCCAGCAGCCGGAACAACAAGGGTTACGGGGCCAACGTCCTGACTTTC. This gives the protein CASSRNNKGYGANVLTF. The rearrangement joins TRBV5-1 to TRBJ2-6; D remains ambiguous. CDR1 SGHRS and CDR2 YFSETQ come from the germline V gene. The CDR3 extends over 17 amino acids. V shed 4 bases and J shed 4 bases, with 18 bases lying between them.

The chain joins TRBV7-6 to TRBJ2-7; no reliable D call. Trimming shortened V by 1 base and J by 5 bases, and 12 bases separated the two germline ends. This CDR3 contains 14 residues. Germline lookup yields CDR1 SGHVS and CDR2 FNYEAQ. The CDR3 DNA reads TGTGCCAGCAGCTTAGTTGGCCAGGACCACGAGCAGTACTTC. It yields the protein CASSLVGQDHEQYF.

The rearrangement joins TRBV7-6 to TRBJ2-5; a weak D match, TRBD2 (7 bases). The germline V gene encodes CDR1 SGHVS and CDR2 FNYEAQ. The length of the CDR3 is 14 residues. V dropped 3 bases and J dropped 3 bases, with 11 bases sitting between them. The CDR3 protein is CASSFEGGEETQYF. For the CDR3, the DNA is TGTGCCAGCAGCTTCGAGGGGGGGGAAGAGACCCAGTACTTC. Full variable domain (missing parts from reference TRBV7-6 and TRBJ2-5): GAGVSQSPRYKVTKRGQDVALRCDPISGHVSLYWYRQALGQGPEFLTYFNYEAQQDKSGLPNDRFSAERPEGSISTLTIQRTEQRDSAMYRCASSFEGGEETQYFGPGTRLLVL.

This chain joins TRBV5-1 and TRBJ2-2, with unresolved D. CDR1 and CDR2 from the germline V gene are SGHRS and YFSETQ. The CDR3 runs 16 residues. Deletions cut 0 bases from V and 4 bases from J, with 13 bases between. The chain's CDR3 is CASSLVGRSGTGELFF. DNA for the CDR3: TGCGCCAGCAGCTTGGTGGGAAGAAGTGGCACCGGGGAGCTGTTTTTT.

As regards this clone: The junction does not match germline at one end; this may be a read error. The V and J genes are TRBV7-7 and TRBJ2-1; 10 nucleotides line up with TRBD2. This CDR3 contains 16 residues. CDR1 and CDR2 (germline): SSHAT, FNYEAQ (reference sequence). The CDR3 DNA reads as TGTGCTAGCAGCCAGAGCCCGGGACTAGCGCAAAATGAGCAGTTCTTC. This encodes CASSQSPGLAQNEQFF.

The chain recombines TRBV9 with TRBJ2-7; the D is unclear. The germline V gene has CDR1 SGDLS and CDR2 YYNGEE. The CDR3 sequence is 14 residues long. Trimming cost V 2 bases and J 3 bases, with 12 bases left between them. As DNA, the CDR3 is TGTGCCAGCAGCGTTGGAAACTTTAACTACGAGCAGTACTTC. As protein: CASSVGNFNYEQYF.

This chain joins TRBV7-9 and TRBJ2-7; possible D gene TRBD2, 6 bases. Germline assignment: CDR1 SEHNR and CDR2 FQNEAQ (reference sequence). The V end lost 4 bases, the J end lost 0 bases, and 10 bases lay between the germline ends. The CDR3 spans 14 residues. The CDR3 nucleotides read TGTGCCAGCAGCTCGCGGACTACCTCCTACGAGCAGTACTTC. Translating it yields CASSSRTTSYEQYF.

This chain uses TRBV5-1 with TRBJ2-7; 8 bases are shared with TRBD1. J gave up 7 bases and V 6 bases, and 12 bases lay outside the gene matches. The CDR3 extends over 14 amino acids. From germline, CDR1 is SGHRS and CDR2 YFSETQ. The CDR3 DNA sequence: TGCGCCAGCACCCACCGGGACAGGTCCGGTGAGCAGTACTTC. Protein: CASTHRDRSGEQYF.

This clone came up once. This chain connects TRBV27 to TRBJ2-3; D remains unclear. The germline V gene encodes CDR1 MNHEY and CDR2 SMNVEV (reference sequence). The CDR3 runs to 16 residues. V was trimmed by 1 base and J by 2 bases, leaving 13 bases between them. CDR3 DNA sequence: TGTGCCAGCAGTTTATTAGTACCCACCAACACAGATACGCAGTATTTT. Translated: CASSLLVPTNTDTQYF.

This clone showed up just a few times. V is TRBV19 and J is TRBJ2-2; TRBD1 might be the D (5 bases). Between the trimmed V and J ends, which lost 9 bases and 3 bases, there was a span of 5 bases. The germline V gene encodes CDR1 LNHDA and CDR2 SQIVND (reference sequence). This CDR3 is built from 11 residues. CDR3 residues: CASRDTGELFF. Written as DNA, the CDR3 is TGTGCCAGCAGGGACACCGGGGAGCTGTTTTTT.

The V and J genes are TRBV7-2 and TRBJ2-7; a weak D match, TRBD1 (5 bases). There are 14 residues in the CDR3. Trimming shortened V by 1 base and J by 6 bases, and 13 bases separated the two germline ends. Germline CDR1 SGHTA, CDR2 FQGNSA. The CDR3 DNA reads as TGTGCCAGCAGCTTAGACAGGAAGGAGCGCGAGCAGTACTTC. This gives the protein CASSLDRKEREQYF.

V usage is TRBV5-1 and J usage is TRBJ1-2; 11 bases map to TRBD1. Trimming removed 2 bases from V and 7 bases from J; junction bases left unmatched: 10. The CDR3 contains 16 residues. The V gene's germline CDR1 is SGHRS and CDR2 YFSETQ. CDR3 bases: TGCGCCAGCAGCTTAGATCCCGGGACAGGGGGAGGTGGCTACACCTTC. Protein: CASSLDPGTGGGGYTF.

The V and J genes are TRBV29-1 and TRBJ2-3, with 11 nucleotides matching TRBD2. V lost 6 bases, J lost 2 bases, and 7 bases stayed unmatched. The CDR3 consists of 15 residues. Germline-derived CDR1 and CDR2 are SQVTM and ANQGSEA. CDR3 DNA: TGCAGCGTAGACGAGGGACTAGCGGACACAGATACGCAGTATTTT. It is translated as CSVDEGLADTDTQYF.

This chain links TRBV10-2 with TRBJ2-7, with D uncertain. Germline V gene lookup returns CDR1 WSHSY and CDR2 SAAADI. The CDR3 runs to 16 residues. Trimming removed 3 bases from V and 0 bases from J, with 15 bases in between. In DNA, the CDR3 is TGCGCCAGCAGTGACCCCGGACGTAAGAGCTCCTACGAGCAGTACTTC. As protein: CASSDPGRKSSYEQYF.

V gene TRBV19 combines with J gene TRBJ2-3; unclear D gene. This CDR3 comprises 14 residues. Trimming took 10 bases from V and 4 from J, leaving 18 bases between them. The germline V gene has CDR1 LNHDA and CDR2 SQIVND (reference sequence). This CDR3 is CATESLDAADTQYF. For the CDR3, the DNA is TGTGCCACTGAGTCTCTGGATGCGGCAGATACGCAGTATTTT.